This T cell receptor beta chain was sequenced for a study of T cell changes during pregnancy in multiple sclerosis. Unmatched junction bases numbered 8, after V lost 6 bases and J lost 2 bases. Germline V gene data show CDR1 as MNHNY and CDR2 as SVGAGI (reference sequence). The CDR3 has 16 residues. Sequencing was performed with immunoSEQ multiplex PCR; in TCRdb, only in-frame clones are kept and a portion is missing. The sample has about 130,000 clones, about 96% seen once. V gene TRBV6-6 combines with J gene TRBJ2-7; TRBD2 agrees at 12 bases. The receptor's source is a female donor with multiple sclerosis, enrolled in a pregnancy study. Sequencing used peripheral blood, obtained after pregnancy. The chain's CDR3 is CASRTPGLAGPYEQYF. In DNA form, the CDR3 reads TGTGCCAGCAGGACCCCGGGACTAGCGGGTCCCTACGAGCAGTACTTC.